This T cell receptor beta chain was recorded in a study of tumor-infiltrating lymphocytes in oesophageal squamous cell carcinoma. TCRdb called the PCR reads again in MiXCR, with one record for every CDR3 protein. The data contain around 12,000 distinct CDR3 sequences, approximately 52% of them singletons. The CDR3 consists of 16 residues. CDR1 is SEHNR and CDR2 is FQNEAQ in the germline V gene (reference sequence). The chain links TRBV7-9 to TRBJ2-5, with 11 bases identical to TRBD1. The better agreement between TRBJ2-7 and the DNA end casts doubt on the J call. This receptor was taken from a female donor with esophageal squamous cell carcinoma. Sequences were obtained from esophageal tumor tissue. CDR3 sequence (DNA): TGTGCCAGCAGACACGACCGAGGGACAGGGGGCTACGAGCAGTACTTC. It yields the protein CASRHDRGTGGYEQYF.